The following is a T cell receptor (beta chain) sequence with its context. Its antigen is currently unknown. The entry originates in a study of T cell responses to AZD1222 COVID-19 vaccine. Overall study results and limits: After the peak T cell response, and only then, were repertoires sampled. Females made up more of the donors, who were largely white British, and clonal diversity may have come out too low. Baseline testing showed seropositivity in only 5 or 6 AZD1222 recipients.

Second-dose intervals of approximately 4 or approximately 12 weeks were pooled. V lost 8 bases, J lost 8 bases, and 12 bases lay in between. The CDR3 sequence is 12 residues long. Germline V gene lookup returns CDR1 WSHSY and CDR2 SAAADI. Clones were read by immunoSEQ multiplex PCR, and TCRdb kept only the in-frame ones, dropping some. The sample yields more than 150,000 clones, about nine tenths seen once. This receptor was identified in an adult who received the AZD1222 COVID-19 vaccine. The chain is built from TRBV10-2 and TRBJ1-4, with D unresolved. Sequenced here: peripheral blood, sampled 28 days after the second AZD1222 dose. The CDR3 reads CASLGPDEKLFF. CDR3 in DNA: TGCGCCAGCCTCGGACCTGACGAAAAACTGTTTTTT.